The 32 T cell receptor beta chains listed next were all sequenced from one sample in a study of long-term antiretroviral therapy in people with HIV. Running of the v3.0 immunoSEQ assay took place at survey level. TCRdb's copy holds only in-frame clones and misses some; the assay was immunoSEQ multiplex PCR. The sample shows about 31,000 clones, roughly 88% of them seen only once. Sequenced material: unsorted PBMCs, taken 0.8 years before starting antiretroviral therapy. The receptors stem from a man aged 18 to 35 with HIV.

This sequence joins TRBV7-3 and TRBJ2-7; D assignment may be TRBD1 or TRBD2 (5 bases each). Germline-derived CDR1 and CDR2 are SGHTA and FQGTGA. V shed 5 bases and J shed 6 bases, with 20 bases lying between them. The CDR3 totals 15 residues. The CDR3 bases are TGTGCCAGCAGCGTAATAGGGACCCCTTCCAGCGAGCAGTACTTC. Its translation: CASSVIGTPSSEQYF.

This clone showed up just once. The CDR3 nucleotides read TGCGCCAGCAGCCAAGATGATGGCCCCGCGGTCAGCTATGGCTACACCTTC. Its protein is CASSQDDGPAVSYGYTF. V and J are TRBV4-1 and TRBJ1-2; the D is unclear. V was pared by 0 bases and J by 4 bases, with 18 bases between. The CDR3 runs 17 residues. Germline V CDR1 and CDR2: MGHRA, YSYEKL.

This sequence joins TRBV14 and TRBJ2-7, with TRBD1 matching 8 bases. Germline CDR1 and CDR2: SGHDN and FVKESK. The CDR3 is 15 amino acids. Trimming took 3 bases from V and 4 from J; bases not matched to a gene: 8. CDR3 DNA sequence: TGTGCCAGCAGCCACGCCGGGACAGGATTATACGAGCAGTACTTC. This codes for CASSHAGTGLYEQYF.

This rearrangement joins TRBV6-6 to TRBJ2-7; D assignment may be TRBD1 or TRBD2 (5 bases each). The germline CDR1 and CDR2 sequences are MNHNY and SVGAGI (reference sequence). Trimming stripped 2 bases from V and 6 bases from J, with 14 bases between. The CDR3 loop spans 14 amino acids. The CDR3 spells CASSYGGPIGEQYF. The CDR3 DNA follows: TGTGCCAGCAGTTACGGGGGACCTATAGGCGAGCAGTACTTC.

The chain is built from TRBV4-3 and TRBJ1-5; D is unresolved. The V gene's germline CDR1 is LGHNA and CDR2 YSLEER. The CDR3 consists of 15 residues. V dropped 0 bases and J dropped 2 bases, with 8 bases sitting between them. The CDR3 DNA reads as TGCGCCAGCAGCCAAGATCCGATAGGCAATCAGCCCCAGCATTTT. Amino acid sequence: CASSQDPIGNQPQHF.

The chain uses TRBV28 and TRBJ1-1; D remains ambiguous. In germline, CDR1 is MDHEN, CDR2 SYDVKM. V was trimmed by 6 bases and J by 1 base, leaving 21 bases between them. The CDR3 totals 17 residues. CDR3: CASRGSPSPTTNTEAFF. CDR3 coding DNA: TGTGCCAGCAGGGGTTCACCGTCCCCTACGACGAACACTGAAGCTTTCTTT.

The chain carries TRBV25-1 and TRBJ1-5, with D perhaps TRBD1 (5 bases). The V gene's germline CDR1 is MGHDK and CDR2 SYGVNS. Trimming shortened V by 5 bases and J by 3 bases, and 20 bases separated the two germline ends. The CDR3 has 17 amino acids. The CDR3 nucleotides read TGTGCCAGCAGTTTACGCAGGGCCTCCGCCGTCAATCAGCCCCAGCATTTT. Encoded protein: CASSLRRASAVNQPQHF.

This chain links TRBV30 with TRBJ1-1, with 8 bases matching TRBD1. Per the germline V gene, CDR1 is GTSNPN and CDR2 is SVGIG (reference sequence). CDR3 size: 13 residues. Trimming took 7 bases from V and 3 from J; bases not matched to a gene: 7. Here the CDR3 DNA reads TGTGCCTCCCGTGCAGGGGGCTACACTGAAGCTTTCTTT. Its translation is CASRAGGYTEAFF.

The V gene is TRBV7-9, the J gene TRBJ2-1, with D possibly matching TRBD1 (7 bases). The CDR3 covers 17 residues. Germline CDR1 SEHNR, CDR2 FQNEAQ (reference sequence). V was cut by 6 bases and J by 6 bases, with 24 bases left in between. The CDR3 nucleotides are TGTGCCAGCAGTCCTGGGGGGAACAGGGGTTCGTTCAATGAGCAGTTCTTC. This codes for CASSPGGNRGSFNEQFF.

This sequence joins TRBV12-5 and TRBJ1-4, with D tentatively TRBD1 (5 bases). Germline V gene lookup returns CDR1 LGHNT and CDR2 FRNRAP. The ends were cut back, 0 bases at V and 3 bases at J, with 17 bases in the middle. CDR3 length equals 18 residues. DNA of the CDR3: TGTGCTAGTGGTTTGGTACGAGCAGGGAGGGTGGCTAATGAAAAACTGTTTTTT. Its protein product is CASGLVRAGRVANEKLFF. Looking up the rest from reference TRBV12-5 and TRBJ1-4 gives the full variable domain: DARVTQTPRHKVTEMGQEVTMRCQPILGHNTVFWYRQTMMQGLELLAYFRNRAPLDDSGMPKDRFSAEMPDATLATLKIQPSEPRDSAVYFCASGLVRAGRVANEKLFFGSGTQLSVL.

The chain carries TRBV28 and TRBJ2-7; D uncertain. The V and J ends lost 5 bases and 4 bases respectively, with 15 bases between them. This CDR3 contains 14 residues. CDR1 is MDHEN, CDR2 SYDVKM, per germline. The chain's CDR3 is CASSPRPTRYEQYF. The CDR3 nucleotides read TGTGCCAGCAGTCCGCGGCCGACCAGATACGAGCAGTACTTC.

This clone was seen only once. The J gene is TRBJ1-1, the V gene TRBV7-9, with D possibly matching TRBD1 (5 bases). Germline loops: CDR1 SEHNR, CDR2 FQNEAQ (reference sequence). This CDR3 comprises 11 residues. V lost 3 bases to trimming and J lost 8 bases, with 7 bases between them. The DNA of the CDR3 is TGTGCCAGCAGCTTTACAGGAGAAGCTTTCTTT. This gives the protein CASSFTGEAFF. Combining the CDR3 with reference TRBV7-9 and TRBJ1-1 gives the whole variable domain DTGVSQNPRHKITKRGQNVTFRCDPISEHNRLYWYRQTLGQGPEFLTYFQNEAQLEKSRLLSDRFSAERPKGSFSTLEIQRTEQGDSAMYLCASSFTGEAFFGQGTRLTVV.

As DNA, the CDR3 is TGCAGTGTAGCGGGGGAAGATACGCAGTATTTT. Translation gives CSVAGEDTQYF. The chain combines TRBV20-1 with TRBJ2-3; 9 positions match TRBD2. V shed 7 bases, J shed 5 bases, and the junction held 1 base outside the gene matches. CDR1 and CDR2 from the germline V gene are DFQATT and SNEGSKA (reference sequence). The length of the CDR3 is 11 residues.

This clone came up a few times. The V gene is TRBV21-1, the J gene TRBJ2-7; the table's D gene call, TRBD2, was not cross checked with the DNA. TRBV21-1 is a known pseudogene. The CDR3 is 13 residues long. CDR3 in DNA: TGTGCCAGCAGCAAAGCCCTAGACTACGAGCAGTACTTC. Protein sequence: CASSKALDYEQYF.

The CDR3 protein is CASSYEAGVYNEQFF. The DNA for the CDR3 is TGTGCCAGCAGTTACGAAGCGGGGGTATACAATGAGCAGTTCTTC. The chain joins TRBV6-6 to TRBJ2-1; 8 nucleotides match TRBD2. Per germline, CDR1 MNHNY and CDR2 SVGAGI (reference sequence). With V trimmed by 2 bases and J by 4 bases, 4 bases remained unmatched. The CDR3 runs to 15 residues.

J is TRBJ2-7 and V is TRBV7-3, with a tentative D call TRBD1 (6 bases). Germline CDR1 SGHTA, CDR2 FQGTGA. Trimming removed 5 bases from V and 5 bases from J, with 16 bases in between. The CDR3 length is 14 residues. CDR3: CASSPTGAGDEQYF. In DNA, the CDR3 is TGTGCCAGCAGCCCCACCGGGGCAGGGGACGAGCAGTACTTC.

This clone was seen just once. The chain recombines TRBV4-1 with TRBJ1-1; D uncertain. This CDR3 comprises 14 residues. V dropped 4 bases and J dropped 5 bases, with 14 bases sitting between them. Germline V gives CDR1 MGHRA, CDR2 YSYEKL. CDR3 sequence reads: CASSLQVGKTEAFF. CDR3 bases: TGCGCCAGCAGCCTCCAGGTCGGAAAGACTGAAGCTTTCTTT.

This clone was recorded a few times. The V call is TRBV5-1, the J call TRBJ1-1, with D uncertain. CDR3 length: 13 amino acids. Germline V lookup: CDR1 SGHRS, CDR2 YFSETQ. Trimming took off 1 base at V and 1 base at J, with 5 bases between the two ends. In DNA form, the CDR3 reads TGCGCCAGCAGCTTGCCGCCGAACACTGAAGCTTTCTTT. Translating gives CASSLPPNTEAFF.

The rearrangement links TRBV5-1 to TRBJ1-1; D ambiguous. Germline loops: CDR1 SGHRS, CDR2 YFSETQ. The CDR3 covers 15 residues. Trimming pared 4 bases from V and 8 bases from J, leaving 21 bases between. The DNA for the CDR3 is TGCGCCAGCAGCAGAGGACCGAACATAATGTTCGAAGCTTTCTTT. The encoded protein is CASSRGPNIMFEAFF.

The rearrangement uses TRBV4-3 and TRBJ1-1, with D uncertain. V shed 4 bases and J shed 7 bases, with 10 bases lying between them. Germline CDR1 reads LGHNA; CDR2 reads YSLEER. This CDR3 region has 12 residues. Here the CDR3 reads CASSPTGFEAFF. The CDR3 coding sequence is TGCGCCAGCAGCCCGACGGGATTTGAAGCTTTCTTT.

The chain recombines TRBV6-5 with TRBJ1-3, with 7 bases lining up with TRBD1. The CDR3 has 15 amino acids. With 4 bases clipped from V and 0 bases from J, the junction kept 3 bases outside the gene matches. Germline values: CDR1 MNHEY, CDR2 SVGAGI. The CDR3 nucleotides are TGTGCCAGCAGTTCGGGACAGAGCTCTGGAAACACCATATATTTT. Protein sequence: CASSSGQSSGNTIYF.

This sequence joins TRBV18 and TRBJ1-1; D may be TRBD1 (5 bases). The CDR3 sequence is 14 residues long. CDR1 and CDR2 (germline): KGHSH, LQKENI. Trimming pared 5 bases from V and 2 bases from J, leaving 12 bases between. The CDR3 sequence: CASSYGQGNTEAFF. The CDR3 DNA reads as TGTGCCAGCTCATACGGGCAGGGCAACACTGAAGCTTTCTTT.

This chain joins TRBV7-3 and TRBJ2-1; 7 bases line up with TRBD1. The trim removed 0 bases at V and 5 bases at J, leaving 7 bases unmatched. This CDR3 is built from 16 residues. The germline V gene has CDR1 SGHTA and CDR2 FQGTGA. The CDR3 sequence is CASSLTRRDRHNEQFF. In DNA form, the CDR3 reads TGTGCCAGCAGCTTAACCCGCCGGGACAGACACAATGAGCAGTTCTTC.

This chain links TRBV5-8 with TRBJ2-5, with 9 bases aligning to TRBD1. The ends lost 1 base at V and 5 bases at J; junction bases unmatched: 9. The length of the CDR3 is 16 residues. Germline V lookup: CDR1 SGHTS, CDR2 YDEGEE. The CDR3 DNA is TGTGCCAGCAGCTTGTCGGTGGACAGGGGAAGGGAGACCCAGTACTTC. Protein: CASSLSVDRGRETQYF.

CDR3 DNA sequence: TGTGCCAGTATTCAGCGGGAGGGGCCCTACAATGAGCAGTTCTTC. This sequence encodes CASIQREGPYNEQFF. The chain employs TRBV19 and TRBJ2-1; 10 nucleotides agree with TRBD2. The CDR3 sequence is 15 residues long. Looked up from germline, CDR1 is LNHDA and CDR2 is SQIVND (reference sequence). Trimming removed 7 bases from V and 2 bases from J; junction bases left unmatched: 5.

This clone has only one observation. V gene TRBV27 combines with J gene TRBJ2-5, with no clear D. The CDR3 is 14 residues long. CDR1 and CDR2 (germline): MNHEY, SMNVEV (reference sequence). V shed 2 bases and J shed 0 bases, with 7 bases lying between them. The CDR3 bases are TGTGCCAGCAGTTTAAACGTCAACCAAGAGACCCAGTACTTC. It codes for CASSLNVNQETQYF.

J is TRBJ1-3 and V is TRBV10-3, with TRBD1 identical over 7 bases. CDR1 is ENHRY, CDR2 SYGVKD, per germline. The V segment lost 6 bases and the J segment 0 bases; nucleotides outside the gene matches: 11. The CDR3 sequence is 17 residues long. The CDR3 protein is CAISRVPGQTSGNTIYF. For the CDR3, the DNA is TGTGCCATCAGCAGAGTTCCGGGACAGACCTCTGGAAACACCATATATTTT.

V usage is TRBV7-9 and J usage is TRBJ2-3; a weak D match, TRBD1 (6 bases). V lost 5 bases and J lost 2, with 11 bases in between. This CDR3 spans 14 amino acids. The germline CDR1 and CDR2 sequences are SEHNR and FQNEAQ (reference sequence). CDR3: CASSRLGATDTQYF. CDR3 in DNA: TGTGCCAGCAGCCGATTGGGGGCCACAGATACGCAGTATTTT.

This chain links TRBV6-6 with TRBJ1-1, with no clear D. Between the trimmed V and J ends, which lost 0 bases and 2 bases, there was a span of 7 bases. The CDR3 has 14 residues. The germline gives CDR1 MNHNY, CDR2 SVGAGI (reference sequence). CDR3 coding DNA: TGTGCCAGCAGTTACTCCCGGGTAAACACTGAAGCTTTCTTT. Protein product: CASSYSRVNTEAFF.

The genes are TRBV4-1 and TRBJ1-1; D remains unclear. Germline V gene lookup returns CDR1 MGHRA and CDR2 YSYEKL. This CDR3 comprises 12 residues. Deletions cut 2 bases from V and 4 bases from J, with 5 bases between. This CDR3 is CASSQSSTEAFF. CDR3 DNA: TGCGCCAGCAGCCAAAGCAGCACTGAAGCTTTCTTT.

In its sample, this clone was seen once. The rearrangement joins TRBV5-8 to TRBJ2-5; no clear D gene. Trimming pared 1 base from V and 3 bases from J, leaving 7 bases between. The CDR3 is 13 amino acids. Germline V lookup: CDR1 SGHTS, CDR2 YDEGEE. CDR3 sequence: CASSLTGKETQYF. The CDR3 DNA reads TGTGCCAGCAGCTTGACCGGAAAAGAGACCCAGTACTTC.

The V call is TRBV7-3, the J call TRBJ2-7; D call uncertain. CDR3 length equals 13 residues. CDR1 and CDR2 from the germline V gene are SGHTA and FQGTGA. Trimming pared 6 bases from V and 1 base from J, leaving 10 bases between. In DNA form, the CDR3 reads TGTGCCAGCAGGTCCGGTTCTTCCTACGAGCAGTACTTC. Its translation: CASRSGSSYEQYF.